This T cell receptor (beta chain) was identified in a study of vaccination and CD4 T cells after COVID-19. Study-wide background: Post-COVID sampling occurred a median approximately 99 days after diagnosis (range 35 to 161). General study findings and limits: From 21 to 38, the median of SARS-CoV-2-reactive clonotypes rose without reaching significance.

TCRdb redid the calling of the PCR reads with MiXCR, one entry per CDR3 protein. Of over 15,000 distinct CDR3 sequences listed, about 70% were seen once; the top ten hold roughly 1.1%. This CDR3 is built from 16 residues. Germline V gene data show CDR1 as GTSNPN and CDR2 as SVGIG (reference sequence). V lost 8 bases to trimming and J lost 3 bases; unmatched junction nucleotides: 15. On this clonotype itself: No antigen is known for it.

The chain couples TRBV30 to TRBJ2-2; 7 bases line up with TRBD2. The sample consisted of CD4+ T cells from blood, taken after SARS-CoV-2 vaccination. The receptor comes from a human donor who had recovered from COVID-19. CDR3 coding DNA: TGTGCCGGAGGTCCAGATGGGGGGGGATACACCGGGGAGCTGTTTTTT. It translates to CAGGPDGGGYTGELFF. The full variable domain, completed using reference TRBV30 and TRBJ2-2, is SQTIHQWPATLVQPVGSPLSLECTVEGTSNPNLYWYRQAAGRGLQLLFYSVGIGQISSEVPQNLSASRPQDRQFILSSKKLLLSDSGFYLCAGGPDGGGYTGELFFGEGSRLTVL.